The clone carrying this T cell receptor (beta chain) was seen at least ten times. The antigen is unknown. TCRdb used MiXCR to reprocess the 5' RACE reads, holding one entry per CDR3 protein. This sample has fewer than 400,000 distinct CDR3 sequences, with less than 10% found just once. Trimming stripped 5 bases from V and 0 bases from J, with 9 bases between. This CDR3 region has 13 residues. CDR1 is SQVTM and CDR2 is ANQGSEA in the germline V gene. This entry is derived from a study of CD8 T cells in ankylosing spondylitis. Findings and caveats of the study: What appeared characteristic of ankylosing spondylitis blood was a TCR beta motif of eight or nine highly homologous variants. Disease-linked clones had a CD8+ phenotype and relatively low frequency in peripheral blood. Earlier authors reported some of these motif variants in reactive arthritis synovial fluid and blood. It was reported that disease-linked clones were significantly enriched in matched ankylosing spondylitis synovial fluid.

The chain combines TRBV29-1 with TRBJ2-3; a possible D gene is TRBD1 (6 bases). The sequence derives from a male donor with ankylosing spondylitis. Sequenced input: blood, either unsorted or a sorted T cell fraction (not recorded which). CDR3 region: CSVQGGSTDTQYF. The CDR3 DNA sequence: TGCAGCGTTCAAGGGGGTAGCACAGATACGCAGTATTTT.